This TCR beta chain originates from a study of OX40 agonist ivuxolimab in advanced cancers. Study-level information: Males comprised 82.7% of the group, whose mean age was approximately 60 years (range 23 to 79).

TCRdb keeps only in-frame clones here, not all; method: immunoSEQ multiplex PCR. In the table there are under 85,000 clones, approximately 93% of which are singletons. Sequencing used CD4+ or CD8+ T cells sorted from blood, obtained in a trial of the OX40 agonist ivuxolimab. The TCR originated in an adult with an advanced solid tumor such as melanoma, head and neck, liver or kidney cancer.

The CDR3 sequence: CASSLTPGPDEKLFF. Written as DNA, the CDR3 is TGTGCCAGCAGCTTAACCCCAGGGCCTGATGAAAAACTGTTTTTT. The V and J genes are TRBV11-2 and TRBJ1-4; the D gene is possibly TRBD1 (5 bases). This CDR3 comprises 15 residues. Per the germline V gene, CDR1 is SGHAT and CDR2 is FQNNGV. Trimming took 2 bases from V and 6 from J, leaving 13 bases between them.